This T cell receptor beta chain was observed in a study of blood T cell repertoires in COVID-19. Authors' processing steps: Amplification with reference gene primers provided the estimates of nucleated cell counts. The method was immunoSEQ multiplex PCR; TCRdb's version includes in-frame clones alone and lacks a portion of them. That table supplies the V and J calls and clone size; D and trimming were determined from the DNA. The data hold around 220,000 clones, with 84% observed a single time. The CDR3 has 20 amino acids. V lost 0 bases and J lost 8; bases outside the gene matches: 25. In germline, CDR1 is SGHRS, CDR2 YFSETQ.

The sample consisted of peripheral blood. V is TRBV5-1 and J is TRBJ2-5, with 7 bases fitting TRBD2. The clonotype comes from a woman of 80 years or more with COVID-19, enrolled during active disease. DNA for the CDR3: TGCGCCAGCAGCTTGGCGGGGGGTGGGTATGCAGAACCGGAAAAGAATACCCAGTACTTC. Translation: CASSLAGGGYAEPEKNTQYF.